Listed below are T cell receptor beta chains from one sample, sequenced in a study of post-analysis software for immune sequencing data. TCRdb re-analysed the PCR reads in MiXCR, keeping a single row per CDR3 protein. Altogether approximately 630,000 distinct CDR3 sequences are present, over 45% being singletons, with the ten largest covering 10% to 12%. The sequenced sample consisted of blood. The receptors were sampled from a girl aged 2 to 10 with multiple sclerosis. Each CDR3 is given with its conserved first and last residue. The D gene is left open where the match is weak. Expanded clones get a size class; other rows say once, few or many, or leave the size out.

clone size: NA; V gene: TRBV20-1; J gene: TRBJ2-7; D gene: TRBD1; CDR3 protein: CSARTGGDYEQYF; CDR3 DNA: TGCAGTGCTAGGACAGGGGGAGACTACGAGCAGTACTTC
clone size: NA; V gene: TRBV19; J gene: TRBJ2-5; D gene: NA; CDR3 protein: CASSPLPTGLQYF; CDR3 DNA: TGTGCCAGTAGTCCTCTGCCGACAGGCCTCCAGTACTTC
clone size: NA; V gene: TRBV10-3; J gene: TRBJ1-2; D gene: NA; CDR3 protein: CATTTAENYGYTF; CDR3 DNA: TGTGCCACAACCACTGCAGAAAACTATGGCTACACCTTC
clone size: NA; V gene: TRBV5-1; J gene: TRBJ2-5; D gene: NA; CDR3 protein: CASTQGRTKETQYF; CDR3 DNA: TGCGCCAGCACCCAGGGGCGGACTAAAGAGACCCAGTACTTC
clone size: NA; V gene: TRBV20-1; J gene: TRBJ2-1; D gene: TRBD2; CDR3 protein: CSAIVSGGRNSYYNEQFF; CDR3 DNA: TGCAGTGCTATAGTGTCGGGGGGGCGAAACTCCTATTACAATGAGCAGTTCTTC
clone size: NA; V gene: TRBV6-1; J gene: TRBJ2-5; D gene: TRBD1; CDR3 protein: CASSAPTGGSETQYF; CDR3 DNA: TGTGCCAGCAGTGCCCCGACAGGGGGCTCAGAGACCCAGTACTTC
clone size: NA; V gene: TRBV5-1; J gene: TRBJ2-3; D gene: NA; CDR3 protein: CASSLTGTITDTQYF; CDR3 DNA: TGCGCCAGCAGCTTGACCGGGACCATCACAGATACGCAGTATTTT
clone size: NA; V gene: TRBV5-1; J gene: TRBJ2-7; D gene: NA; CDR3 protein: CASSLDVGHEQYF; CDR3 DNA: TGCGCCAGCAGCTTGGATGTAGGGCACGAGCAGTACTTC
clone size: NA; V gene: TRBV4-2; J gene: TRBJ1-2; D gene: NA; CDR3 protein: CASSQEVWGLGGYTF; CDR3 DNA: TGTGCCAGCAGCCAAGAGGTCTGGGGGCTGGGTGGCTACACCTTC
clone size: NA; V gene: TRBV7-2; J gene: TRBJ2-1; D gene: NA; CDR3 protein: CASRQASNEQFF; CDR3 DNA: TGTGCCAGCCGCCAGGCCAGCAATGAGCAGTTCTTC
clone size: NA; V gene: TRBV6-5; J gene: TRBJ1-2; D gene: NA; CDR3 protein: CASSDSPNYDYTF; CDR3 DNA: TGTGCCAGCAGTGACAGCCCGAACTATGACTACACCTTC
clone size: NA; V gene: TRBV2; J gene: TRBJ2-4; D gene: NA; CDR3 protein: CASSDSSGAKNIQYF; CDR3 DNA: TGTGCCAGCAGTGACTCCAGCGGAGCCAAAAACATTCAGTACTTC
clone size: NA; V gene: TRBV28; J gene: TRBJ2-1; D gene: TRBD2; CDR3 protein: CASSLPTSVSYNEQFF; CDR3 DNA: TGTGCCAGCAGTTTACCCACTAGCGTAAGCTACAATGAGCAGTTCTTC
clone size: NA; V gene: TRBV9; J gene: TRBJ1-2; D gene: NA; CDR3 protein: CASSVAPGGDGYTF; CDR3 DNA: TGTGCCAGCAGCGTAGCGCCTGGCGGGGATGGCTACACCTTC
clone size: NA; V gene: TRBV5-1; J gene: TRBJ2-1; D gene: TRBD1; CDR3 protein: CASSLVDRGRDEQFF; CDR3 DNA: TGCGCCAGCAGCTTGGTAGACAGGGGACGCGATGAGCAGTTCTTC
clone size: NA; V gene: TRBV12-3/TRBV12-4; J gene: TRBJ2-5; D gene: TRBD1; CDR3 protein: CASSLTDRGWEETQYF; CDR3 DNA: TGTGCCAGCAGCCTCACGGACAGGGGTTGGGAAGAGACCCAGTACTTC
clone size: NA; V gene: TRBV24-1; J gene: TRBJ1-2; D gene: NA; CDR3 protein: CATSDRGENYGYTF; CDR3 DNA: TGTGCCACCAGTGATCGGGGAGAAAACTATGGCTACACCTTC
clone size: NA; V gene: TRBV21-1; J gene: TRBJ2-7; D gene: NA; CDR3 protein: CASSKEGLEPDEQYF; CDR3 DNA: TGTGCCAGCAGCAAAGAGGGCCTAGAACCTGACGAGCAGTACTTC
clone size: NA; V gene: TRBV29-1; J gene: TRBJ2-1; D gene: NA; CDR3 protein: CSGAQRGHNEQFF; CDR3 DNA: TGCAGCGGCGCGCAGCGAGGCCACAATGAGCAGTTCTTC
clone size: NA; V gene: TRBV5-1; J gene: TRBJ2-1; D gene: TRBD1; CDR3 protein: CASRTTGGGNEQFF; CDR3 DNA: TGCGCCAGCAGAACCACAGGGGGCGGCAATGAGCAGTTCTTC
clone size: NA; V gene: TRBV29-1; J gene: TRBJ1-5; D gene: TRBD1; CDR3 protein: CSVGDSSEFNQPQHF; CDR3 DNA: TGCAGCGTTGGGGACAGCTCCGAATTCAATCAGCCCCAGCATTTT
clone size: few; V gene: TRBV12-3/TRBV12-4; J gene: TRBJ2-7; D gene: NA; CDR3 protein: CASSHHPTYEQYF; CDR3 DNA: TGTGCCAGCAGTCACCATCCAACATACGAGCAGTACTTC
clone size: few; V gene: TRBV20-1; J gene: TRBJ2-3; D gene: TRBD2; CDR3 protein: CSARASGGSTDTQYF; CDR3 DNA: TGCAGTGCTAGAGCCAGCGGGGGGAGCACAGATACGCAGTATTTT
clone size: NA; V gene: TRBV27; J gene: TRBJ1-6; D gene: NA; CDR3 protein: CASSFSTQRSSPLHF; CDR3 DNA: TGTGCCAGCAGTTTTTCGACGCAAAGGAGTTCACCCCTCCACTTT
clone size: NA; V gene: TRBV5-1; J gene: TRBJ1-1; D gene: TRBD1; CDR3 protein: CASSRTGDMNTEAFF; CDR3 DNA: TGCGCCAGCAGCAGGACAGGGGACATGAACACTGAAGCTTTCTTT
clone size: NA; V gene: TRBV20-1; J gene: TRBJ2-1; D gene: NA; CDR3 protein: CSAQNRGPLLNNEQFF; CDR3 DNA: TGCAGTGCTCAGAACCGGGGACCTTTATTAAACAATGAGCAGTTCTTC
clone size: few; V gene: TRBV6-2/TRBV6-3; J gene: TRBJ2-7; D gene: NA; CDR3 protein: CASTTPDRGTYEQYF; CDR3 DNA: TGTGCCAGCACCACACCTGATAGGGGGACCTACGAGCAGTACTTC
clone size: NA; V gene: TRBV29-1; J gene: TRBJ2-2; D gene: NA; CDR3 protein: CSVEDRHRGGTGELFF; CDR3 DNA: TGCAGCGTTGAAGACCGCCACAGGGGGGGCACCGGGGAGCTGTTTTTT
clone size: NA; V gene: TRBV6-5; J gene: TRBJ2-3; D gene: NA; CDR3 protein: CASSYFAEKGDTQYF; CDR3 DNA: TGTGCCAGCAGTTACTTTGCGGAGAAGGGCGATACGCAGTATTTT
clone size: NA; V gene: TRBV5-1; J gene: TRBJ2-3; D gene: NA; CDR3 protein: CASSLVLQNTDTQYF; CDR3 DNA: TGCGCCAGCAGCTTGGTTCTTCAGAACACAGATACGCAGTATTTT
clone size: NA; V gene: TRBV5-1; J gene: TRBJ2-2; D gene: TRBD2; CDR3 protein: CASNSWTSGSTGELFF; CDR3 DNA: TGCGCCAGCAACTCCTGGACTAGCGGGAGCACCGGGGAGCTGTTTTTT
clone size: NA; V gene: TRBV7-9; J gene: TRBJ2-2; D gene: TRBD1; CDR3 protein: CASSFDRVTGELFF; CDR3 DNA: TGTGCCAGCAGCTTTGACAGGGTAACCGGGGAGCTGTTTTTT
clone size: NA; V gene: TRBV12-3/TRBV12-4; J gene: TRBJ2-7; D gene: NA; CDR3 protein: CASRRAFRSYEQYF; CDR3 DNA: TGTGCCAGTAGAAGGGCCTTCCGCTCCTACGAGCAGTACTTC
clone size: NA; V gene: TRBV6-1; J gene: TRBJ1-2; D gene: TRBD1; CDR3 protein: CASSGQGALGYGYTF; CDR3 DNA: TGTGCCAGCAGTGGGCAGGGGGCGCTTGGCTATGGCTACACCTTC
clone size: NA; V gene: TRBV5-1; J gene: TRBJ2-5; D gene: TRBD2; CDR3 protein: CASSLEGLAGKTQYF; CDR3 DNA: TGCGCCAGCAGCTTGGAGGGACTAGCGGGAAAGACCCAGTACTTC
clone size: NA; V gene: TRBV27; J gene: TRBJ2-1; D gene: NA; CDR3 protein: CASRRTAVHEQFF; CDR3 DNA: TGTGCCAGCAGACGGACGGCGGTCCATGAGCAGTTCTTC
clone size: NA; V gene: TRBV15; J gene: TRBJ1-5; D gene: TRBD1; CDR3 protein: CATSDRDQPQHF; CDR3 DNA: TGTGCCACCAGCGACAGGGATCAGCCCCAGCATTTT
clone size: NA; V gene: TRBV4-1; J gene: TRBJ2-3; D gene: NA; CDR3 protein: CASSQGGGPLPDTQYF; CDR3 DNA: TGCGCCAGCAGCCAAGGGGGAGGCCCCCTACCAGATACGCAGTATTTT
clone size: NA; V gene: TRBV9; J gene: TRBJ1-2; D gene: NA; CDR3 protein: CASSVAPGTGYTF; CDR3 DNA: TGTGCCAGCAGCGTAGCTCCAGGGACTGGCTACACCTTC
clone size: NA; V gene: TRBV20-1; J gene: TRBJ2-1; D gene: NA; CDR3 protein: CSATLAGPYNEQFF; CDR3 DNA: TGCAGTGCTACTCTTGCCGGGCCGTACAATGAGCAGTTCTTC
clone size: few; V gene: TRBV7-9; J gene: TRBJ1-4; D gene: TRBD1; CDR3 protein: CASSPGQATNEKLFF; CDR3 DNA: TGTGCCAGCAGCCCAGGACAGGCAACTAATGAAAAACTGTTTTTT
clone size: NA; V gene: TRBV12-3/TRBV12-4; J gene: TRBJ2-6; D gene: NA; CDR3 protein: CASSSDSYSGANVLTF; CDR3 DNA: TGTGCCAGCAGTTCTGACAGTTACTCTGGGGCCAACGTCCTGACTTTC
clone size: NA; V gene: TRBV5-1; J gene: TRBJ2-7; D gene: TRBD2; CDR3 protein: CASSLSAGEDYEQYF; CDR3 DNA: TGCGCCAGCAGCTTATCGGCGGGGGAGGACTACGAGCAGTACTTC
clone size: NA; V gene: TRBV12-3/TRBV12-4; J gene: TRBJ1-2; D gene: TRBD1; CDR3 protein: CASSPRTGGGYTF; CDR3 DNA: TGTGCCAGCAGTCCCAGGACAGGGGGCGGCTACACCTTC